This T cell receptor beta chain was retrieved from a study of T cell responses to AZD1222 COVID-19 vaccine. Comments on this clone: Antigen unknown. The DNA is left out, because the CDR3 cannot be placed on it with certainty; the CDR3 is given as TCRdb lists it.

The length of the CDR3 is 13 amino acids, counting both ends. Clones were sequenced by immunoSEQ multiplex PCR, and TCRdb holds only the in-frame ones, with some missing. The table records approximately 150,000 clones, about 92% of them present only once. Study-wide results and limits: There were mostly white British donors and more females than males, and clonal diversity was possibly underestimated. Only after the peak T cell response were repertoires sampled.

This TCR was sampled from an adult in good health. This sample comprised peripheral blood, obtained on day 0 of AZD1222 vaccination. V gene TRBV1 combines with J gene TRBJ2-3; the table's D gene call, TRBD2, was not cross checked with the DNA. TRBV1 is a known pseudogene. CDR3 amino acids: CTSVGTGTDTQYF.